This T cell receptor beta chain stems from a study of beta chain features in type 1 diabetes. Whole-study results and caveats: Type 1 diabetes patients had TCRB CDR3s that were shorter (moderately but significantly so) in all four CD4+ subsets.

The study reverse transcribed the entire isolated RNA, so it sequenced expressed TCRB transcripts. Some clones are missing from TCRdb's copy, which holds only in-frame ones; the method was immunoSEQ multiplex PCR. Among a few hundred thousand clones listed, 8% to 10% were seen once. Remarks on this clone: Its matching antigen is unknown.

This sequence was found in a man under 40 with type 1 diabetes. Sequencing was done on a sample of central memory CD4+ T cells from blood.

CDR3 residues: CASRYRGGDTQYF. The CDR3 DNA reads TGTGCCAGCAGATACAGGGGAGGAGATACGCAGTATTTT. The chain is built from TRBV27 and TRBJ2-3, with a weak D call TRBD1 (7 bases). Germline V lookup: CDR1 MNHEY, CDR2 SMNVEV (reference sequence). This CDR3 is built from 13 residues. V was shortened by 6 bases and J by 5 bases, with 12 bases between the two germline ends.